This is a list of T cell receptor beta chains from one sample in a study of PD-L1 blockade in urothelial cancer. Profiling relied on immunoSEQ multiplex PCR, and the TCRdb table lists in-frame clones only, not all of them. The table has 40,000 to 45,000 clones, around 82% seen once. Sequencing was performed on PBMCs, taken around atezolizumab (anti-PD-L1) treatment. These receptors were taken from a man aged 55 to 70 with urothelial cancer. CDR3s include the opening cysteine and the closing phenylalanine or tryptophan. D genes are given only for firm matches.

>TRBJ2-2|TRBV29-1|TRBD2
CSVETSGPTGELFF
>TRBJ2-1|TRBV18|TRBD2
CASSPDSGEANEQFF
>TRBJ1-6|TRBV7-9|NA
CASSLGRGGNNSPLHF
>TRBJ1-2|TRBV4-1|NA
CASSQEPSDYGYTF
>TRBJ2-5|TRBV5-1|TRBD1
CASSHGQGRETQYF
>TRBJ2-3|TRBV9|NA
CASSVGPGGTDTQYF
>TRBJ1-1|TRBV28|TRBD1
CASSLQGGTEAFF
>TRBJ1-1|TRBV7-2|TRBD1
CASSRQGDFGEAFF
>TRBJ2-5|TRBV6-6|TRBD2
CASSLSGLGAETQYF
>TRBJ1-5|TRBV28|NA
CATHSHNQPQHF
>TRBJ1-5|TRBV25-1|NA
CASSEAGVSNQPQHF
>TRBJ2-5|TRBV5-1|TRBD2
CASSLFGDGRWETQYF
>TRBJ1-2|TRBV19|TRBD1
CASSMAGTGDYGYTF
>TRBJ2-7|TRBV28|NA
CASSPTGREQYF
>TRBJ1-1|TRBV10-3|NA
CAISETGRNTEAFF
>TRBJ2-3|TRBV10-3|TRBD1
CAISDRTGRTTDTQYF
>TRBJ2-1|TRBV6-5|NA
CASQILASNEQFF